Shown below are 22 T cell receptor beta chains from a single sample sequenced in a study of PD-L1 blockade in urothelial cancer. Produced via immunoSEQ multiplex PCR; TCRdb's table is partial and in-frame only. The sample has approximately 100,000 clones, 90% to 95% seen once. The material was PBMCs, obtained around atezolizumab (anti-PD-L1) treatment. These receptors all stem from a woman older than 75 with urothelial cancer.

The chain's CDR3 is CASSKGTMQETQYF. CDR3 DNA: TGCGCCAGCAGCAAAGGGACAATGCAAGAGACCCAGTACTTC. The chain links TRBV5-1 to TRBJ2-5, with D possibly TRBD1 on 6 matching bases. The V gene's germline CDR1 is SGHRS and CDR2 YFSETQ. The CDR3 is 14 amino acids. With 4 bases removed from V and 2 bases from J, the gap between germline ends came to 12 bases.

This rearrangement joins TRBV15 to TRBJ2-1; D remains unclear. From germline, CDR1 is LNHNV and CDR2 YYDKDF (reference sequence). The V end lost 3 bases, the J end lost 5 bases, and 17 bases lay between the germline ends. This CDR3 is built from 16 residues. Here the CDR3 DNA reads TGTGCCACCAGCAGCTCATCCCCCGGGTTACACAATGAGCAGTTCTTC. Its protein product is CATSSSSPGLHNEQFF. Together with reference TRBV15 and TRBJ2-1, the CDR3 gives the full variable domain: DAMVIQNPRYQVTQFGKPVTLSCSQTLNHNVMYWYQQKSSQAPKLLFHYYDKDFNNEADTPDNFQSRRPNTSFCFLDIRSPGLGDTAMYLCATSSSSPGLHNEQFFGPGTRLTVL.

This rearrangement joins TRBV6-6 to TRBJ2-7; 9 nucleotides align to TRBD1. CDR1 is MNHNY, CDR2 SVGAGI, per germline (reference sequence). V shed 4 bases, J shed 1 base, and the junction held 5 bases outside the gene matches. This CDR3 spans 15 amino acids. Here the CDR3 reads CASSSRGTGSYEQYF. The CDR3 DNA reads as TGTGCCAGCAGTTCAAGGGGGACAGGGTCCTACGAGCAGTACTTC.

CDR3 sequence: CASSNRGQPQHF. DNA of the CDR3: TGTGCCAGTAGTAACCGGGGACAGCCCCAGCATTTT. This chain connects TRBV19 to TRBJ1-5; D call uncertain. The V end was cut by 4 bases, the J end by 7 bases, with 8 bases between. Per germline, CDR1 LNHDA and CDR2 SQIVND (reference sequence). The CDR3 covers 12 residues.

The chain has TRBV27 and TRBJ2-1, with TRBD2 identical over 11 bases. Trimming cost V 6 bases and J 0 bases; bases outside gene matches: 7. The CDR3 extends over 17 amino acids. CDR1 is MNHEY and CDR2 is SMNVEV in the germline V gene (reference sequence). The CDR3 coding sequence is TGTGCCAGCAGACGACCTAGCGGGAGGTTCTCCTACAATGAGCAGTTCTTC. Protein: CASRRPSGRFSYNEQFF.

The chain uses TRBV28 and TRBJ2-1; 11 bases align to TRBD2. Germline CDR1 is MDHEN and CDR2 is SYDVKM. The CDR3 sequence is 21 residues long. V shed 4 bases, J shed 5 bases, and the junction held 22 bases outside the gene matches. This chain's CDR3 is CASSSIAGGPFRAGSHNEQFF. CDR3 DNA: TGTGCCAGCAGTTCCATAGCGGGAGGGCCGTTCCGAGCCGGATCCCACAATGAGCAGTTCTTC.

This chain links TRBV27 with TRBJ1-5, with no clear D. Trimming cost V 8 bases and J 4 bases, with 9 bases left between them. The germline V gene has CDR1 MNHEY and CDR2 SMNVEV (reference sequence). CDR3 length: 12 residues. Here the CDR3 DNA reads TGTGCCAGCGCATTCCAGAATCAGCCCCAGCATTTT. It encodes CASAFQNQPQHF.

This rearrangement joins TRBV27 to TRBJ1-1; no firm D call. Trimming took off 3 bases at V and 1 base at J, with 9 bases between the two ends. The CDR3 runs 14 residues. From germline, CDR1 is MNHEY and CDR2 SMNVEV (reference sequence). This CDR3 is CASSLVTPNTEAFF. DNA of the CDR3: TGTGCCAGCAGTTTGGTGACACCGAACACTGAAGCTTTCTTT.

The rearrangement links TRBV6-6 to TRBJ1-5; TRBD1 agrees at 10 bases. CDR3 length: 15 residues. The V segment lost 6 bases and the J segment 1 base; nucleotides outside the gene matches: 3. Germline V gives CDR1 MNHNY, CDR2 SVGAGI (reference sequence). As DNA, the CDR3 is TGTGCCAGCAGCAAGGACAGGGGGAGCAATCAGCCCCAGCATTTT. It yields the protein CASSKDRGSNQPQHF.

The chain carries TRBV27 and TRBJ1-1; 8 nucleotides line up with TRBD1. The CDR3 covers 16 residues. The V gene's germline CDR1 is MNHEY and CDR2 SMNVEV (reference sequence). The ends lost 3 bases at V and 0 bases at J; junction bases unmatched: 6. The CDR3: CASSLTGARMNTEAFF. CDR3 DNA: TGTGCCAGCAGTTTGACAGGGGCTAGGATGAACACTGAAGCTTTCTTT.

The chain links TRBV7-9 to TRBJ2-6, with D tentatively TRBD2 (5 bases). Trimming left V 5 bases short and J 2 bases short, with 10 bases between. This CDR3 has 15 amino acids. Germline V CDR1 and CDR2: SEHNR, FQNEAQ (reference sequence). CDR3 in amino acids: CASSRPRAGANVLTF. DNA of the CDR3: TGTGCCAGCAGCCGCCCGCGGGCTGGGGCCAACGTCCTGACTTTC.

V and J are TRBV2 and TRBJ1-5; TRBD1 matches at 8 bases. V lost 4 bases to trimming and J lost 6 bases; unmatched junction nucleotides: 5. This CDR3 region has 14 residues. Per germline, CDR1 SNHLY and CDR2 FYNNEI. CDR3 in amino acids: CASSVGTGGQPQHF. The CDR3, as DNA: TGTGCCAGCAGTGTCGGGACAGGCGGTCAGCCCCAGCATTTT.

The V gene is TRBV11-2, the J gene TRBJ2-1, with a possible D match to TRBD2 (6 bases). Trimming took off 5 bases at V and 9 bases at J, with 23 bases between the two ends. Germline V CDR1 and CDR2: SGHAT, FQNNGV. The CDR3 consists of 16 residues. CDR3 in amino acids: CASSPSILLAGGEQFF. CDR3 in DNA: TGTGCCAGCAGCCCCTCCATACTACTAGCCGGTGGTGAGCAGTTCTTC.

This clone was found once. The gene calls are TRBV10-3 and TRBJ2-7; D gene ambiguous. V gave up 5 bases and J gave up 4 bases, with 9 bases separating them. The length of the CDR3 is 12 residues. Per germline, CDR1 ENHRY and CDR2 SYGVKD. The CDR3 region has the DNA TGTGCCATCAGTCCTGAGATTTACGAGCAGTACTTC. Its protein product is CAISPEIYEQYF.

The chain is built from TRBV19 and TRBJ1-2; tentatively, D is TRBD1 (6 bases). The CDR3 is made up of 13 amino acids. V shed 10 bases and J shed 3 bases, with 15 bases lying between them. Per germline, CDR1 LNHDA and CDR2 SQIVND (reference sequence). CDR3 in amino acids: CATGSGGHYGYTF. The CDR3 nucleotides are TGTGCCACCGGGTCCGGGGGGCACTATGGCTACACCTTC.

The chain is built from TRBV19 and TRBJ1-5, with D maybe TRBD1 (6 bases). V lost 3 bases to trimming and J lost 2 bases, with 14 bases between them. The germline V gene has CDR1 LNHDA and CDR2 SQIVND (reference sequence). The CDR3 runs to 16 residues. CDR3 in amino acids: CASSIKGDTGNQPQHF. Written as DNA, the CDR3 is TGTGCCAGTAGTATTAAGGGGGATACGGGCAATCAGCCCCAGCATTTT. Combining the CDR3 with reference TRBV19 and TRBJ1-5 gives the whole variable domain DGGITQSPKYLFRKEGQNVTLSCEQNLNHDAMYWYRQDPGQGLRLIYYSQIVNDFQKGDIAEGYSVSREKKESFPLTVTSAQKNPTAFYLCASSIKGDTGNQPQHFGDGTRLSIL.

The chain couples TRBV9 to TRBJ2-7; 9 positions agree with TRBD2. The CDR3 is 16 amino acids. Germline V lookup: CDR1 SGDLS, CDR2 YYNGEE. V dropped 0 bases and J dropped 5; count of bases not matched to a gene: 9. CDR3 loop: CASSVDSGLAVDEQYF. Here the CDR3 DNA reads TGTGCCAGCAGCGTAGACTCGGGACTAGCTGTCGACGAGCAGTACTTC.

This chain joins TRBV10-2 and TRBJ1-5; D perhaps matches TRBD1 (6 bases). This CDR3 is built from 15 residues. The germline V gene has CDR1 WSHSY and CDR2 SAAADI. V lost 2 bases and J 6 bases, leaving 14 bases between the germline ends. The CDR3 loop reads CASSEIGGRGQPQHF. DNA of the CDR3: TGCGCCAGCAGTGAGATAGGTGGCAGGGGTCAGCCCCAGCATTTT.

The V gene is TRBV6-4, the J gene TRBJ2-3; the match to TRBD2 covers 9 bases. The CDR3 runs to 15 residues. Germline V gene data show CDR1 as MRHNA and CDR2 as SNTAGT. The J segment lost 2 bases and the V segment lost 4 bases, leaving 4 bases of the junction unmatched. Here the CDR3 DNA reads TGTGCCAGCAGTGTTCTAGCGGGATCCACAGATACGCAGTATTTT. Amino acid sequence: CASSVLAGSTDTQYF.

This rearrangement joins TRBV7-3 to TRBJ2-1; the match to TRBD2 covers 15 bases. Germline CDR1 and CDR2: SGHTA and FQGTGA. CDR3 length: 19 residues. The trim removed 5 bases at V and 7 bases at J, leaving 15 bases unmatched. As DNA, the CDR3 is TGTGCCAGCAGCGCCGGACTAGCGGGAGGGCCGGGCGGAAGGAATGAGCAGTTCTTC. It translates to CASSAGLAGGPGGRNEQFF.

The chain joins TRBV5-1 to TRBJ1-1; D gene ambiguous. The CDR3 is 16 amino acids. Trimming removed 0 bases from V and 1 base from J, with 13 bases in between. The germline gives CDR1 SGHRS, CDR2 YFSETQ. The CDR3 loop reads CASSLVGARGNTEAFF. The DNA of the CDR3 is TGCGCCAGCAGCTTGGTGGGAGCGCGGGGGAACACTGAAGCTTTCTTT.

The chain employs TRBV2 and TRBJ1-5, with D tentatively TRBD1 (5 bases). Looked up from germline, CDR1 is SNHLY and CDR2 is FYNNEI. Trimming pared 3 bases from V and 0 bases from J, leaving 9 bases between. The CDR3 is 15 amino acids. The CDR3 DNA is TGTGCCAGCAGTGATCGCGGGGCTAGCAATCAGCCCCAGCATTTT. This encodes CASSDRGASNQPQHF.